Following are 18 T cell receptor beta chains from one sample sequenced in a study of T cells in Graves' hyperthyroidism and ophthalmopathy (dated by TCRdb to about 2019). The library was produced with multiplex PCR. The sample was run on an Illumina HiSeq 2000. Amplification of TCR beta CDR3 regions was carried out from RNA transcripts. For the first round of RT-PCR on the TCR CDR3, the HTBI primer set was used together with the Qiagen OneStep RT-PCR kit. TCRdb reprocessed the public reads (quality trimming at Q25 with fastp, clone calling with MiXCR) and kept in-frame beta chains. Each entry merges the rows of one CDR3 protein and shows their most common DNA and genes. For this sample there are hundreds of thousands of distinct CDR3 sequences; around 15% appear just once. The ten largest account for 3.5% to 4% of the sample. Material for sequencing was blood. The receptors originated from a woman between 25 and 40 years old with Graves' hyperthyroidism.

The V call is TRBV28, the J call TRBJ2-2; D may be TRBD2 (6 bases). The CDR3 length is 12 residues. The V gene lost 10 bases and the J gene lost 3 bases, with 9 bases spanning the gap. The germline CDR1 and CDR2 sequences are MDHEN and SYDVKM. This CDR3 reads CATWGDTGELFF. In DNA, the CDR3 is TGTGCCACGTGGGGGGACACCGGGGAGCTGTTTTTT.

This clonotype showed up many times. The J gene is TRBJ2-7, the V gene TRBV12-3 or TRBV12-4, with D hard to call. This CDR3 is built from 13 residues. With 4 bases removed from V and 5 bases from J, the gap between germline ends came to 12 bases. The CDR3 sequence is CASSSARFHEQYF. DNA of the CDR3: TGTGCCAGCAGTTCGGCTAGATTCCACGAGCAGTACTTC.

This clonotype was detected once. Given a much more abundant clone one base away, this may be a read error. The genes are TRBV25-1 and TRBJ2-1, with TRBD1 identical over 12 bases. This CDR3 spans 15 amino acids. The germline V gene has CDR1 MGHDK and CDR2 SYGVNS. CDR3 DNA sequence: TGTGCCAGCAGTGAAGGCGGGACAGGGGGCAATGGGCAGTTCTTC. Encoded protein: CASSEGGTGGNGQFF.

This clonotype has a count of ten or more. The CDR3 region has the DNA TGTGCCTTGGGCGCAGAGTCCACAGATACGCAGTATTTT. It specifies CALGAESTDTQYF. The chain combines TRBV30 with TRBJ2-3, with D uncertain. Germline V gives CDR1 GTSNPN, CDR2 SVGIG (reference sequence). There are 13 residues in the CDR3. V gave up 7 bases and J gave up 2 bases, with 13 bases separating them. Complete variable domain (other parts from reference TRBV30 and TRBJ2-3): SQTIHQWPATLVQPVGSPLSLECTVEGTSNPNLYWYRQAAGRGLQLLFYSVGIGQISSEVPQNLSASRPQDRQFILSSKKLLLSDSGFYLCALGAESTDTQYFGPGTRLTVL.

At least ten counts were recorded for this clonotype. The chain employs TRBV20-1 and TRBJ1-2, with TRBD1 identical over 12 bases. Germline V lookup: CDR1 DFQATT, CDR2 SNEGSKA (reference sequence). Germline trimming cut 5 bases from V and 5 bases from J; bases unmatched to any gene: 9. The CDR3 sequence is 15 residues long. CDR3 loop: CSAPGTGGFVYGYTF. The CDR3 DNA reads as TGCAGTGCTCCCGGGACAGGGGGCTTTGTTTATGGCTACACCTTC.

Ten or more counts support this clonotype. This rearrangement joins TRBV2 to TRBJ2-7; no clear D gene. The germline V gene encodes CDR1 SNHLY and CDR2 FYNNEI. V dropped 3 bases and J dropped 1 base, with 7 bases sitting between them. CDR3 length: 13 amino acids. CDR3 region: CASSDRDSYEQYF. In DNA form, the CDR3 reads TGTGCCAGCAGTGATAGGGATTCCTACGAGCAGTACTTC.

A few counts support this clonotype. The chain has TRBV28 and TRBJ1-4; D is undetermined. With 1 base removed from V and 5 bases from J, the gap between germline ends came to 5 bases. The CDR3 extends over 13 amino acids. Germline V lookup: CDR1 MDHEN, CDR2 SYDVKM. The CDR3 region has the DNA TGTGCCAGCAGTTTATCCAGAAATGAAAAACTGTTTTTT. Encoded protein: CASSLSRNEKLFF.

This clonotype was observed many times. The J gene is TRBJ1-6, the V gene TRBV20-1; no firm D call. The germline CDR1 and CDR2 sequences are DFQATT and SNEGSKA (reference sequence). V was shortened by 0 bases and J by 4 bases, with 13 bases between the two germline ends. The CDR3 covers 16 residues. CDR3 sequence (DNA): TGCAGTGCTAGAGATTTGGACGAGAGTTATAATTCACCCCTCCACTTT. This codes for CSARDLDESYNSPLHF.

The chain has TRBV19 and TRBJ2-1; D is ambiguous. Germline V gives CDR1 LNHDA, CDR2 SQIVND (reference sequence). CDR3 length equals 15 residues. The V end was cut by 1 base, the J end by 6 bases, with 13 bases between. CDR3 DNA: TGTGCCAGTAGTATAGGACAAGGTCCCTTCAATGAGCAGTTCTTC. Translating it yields CASSIGQGPFNEQFF. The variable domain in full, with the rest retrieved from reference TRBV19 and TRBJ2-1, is DGGITQSPKYLFRKEGQNVTLSCEQNLNHDAMYWYRQDPGQGLRLIYYSQIVNDFQKGDIAEGYSVSREKKESFPLTVTSAQKNPTAFYLCASSIGQGPFNEQFFGPGTRLTVL.

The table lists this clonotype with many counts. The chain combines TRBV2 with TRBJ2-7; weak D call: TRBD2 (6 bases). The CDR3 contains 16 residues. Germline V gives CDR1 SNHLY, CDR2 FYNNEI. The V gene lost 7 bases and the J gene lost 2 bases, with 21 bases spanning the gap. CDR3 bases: TGTGCCAGCAAAGTGGAGAGACTAGTGACGCCCTACGAGCAGTACTTC. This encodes CASKVERLVTPYEQYF.

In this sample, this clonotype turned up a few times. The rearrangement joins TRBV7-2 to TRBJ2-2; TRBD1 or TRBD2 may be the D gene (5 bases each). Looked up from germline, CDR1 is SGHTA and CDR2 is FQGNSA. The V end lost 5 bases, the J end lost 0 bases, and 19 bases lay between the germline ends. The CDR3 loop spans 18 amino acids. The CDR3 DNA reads TGTGCCAGCAGCCCGACTGGGGGTCCTATGGCGAACACCGGGGAGCTGTTTTTT. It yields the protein CASSPTGGPMANTGELFF.

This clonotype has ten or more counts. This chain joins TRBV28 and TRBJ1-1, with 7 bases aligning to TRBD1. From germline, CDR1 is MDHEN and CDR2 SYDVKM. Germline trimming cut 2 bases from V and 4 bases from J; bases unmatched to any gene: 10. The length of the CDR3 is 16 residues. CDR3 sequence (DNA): TGTGCCAGCAGTTTAGGGACGACAGGGACAACCACTGAAGCTTTCTTT. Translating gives CASSLGTTGTTTEAFF.

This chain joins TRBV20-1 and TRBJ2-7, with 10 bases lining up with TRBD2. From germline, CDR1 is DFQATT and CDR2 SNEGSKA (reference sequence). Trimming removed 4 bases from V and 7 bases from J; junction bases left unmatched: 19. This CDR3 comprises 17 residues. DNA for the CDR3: TGCAGTGCTACCGGCCCCGTTGGAGCGGGGGGGGGGAATGAGCAGTACTTC. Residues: CSATGPVGAGGGNEQYF.

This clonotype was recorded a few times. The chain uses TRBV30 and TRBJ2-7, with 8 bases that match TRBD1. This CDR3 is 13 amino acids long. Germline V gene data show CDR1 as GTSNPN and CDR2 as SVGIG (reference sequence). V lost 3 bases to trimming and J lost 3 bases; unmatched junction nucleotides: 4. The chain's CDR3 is CAWSQGQVYEQYF. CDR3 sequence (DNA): TGTGCCTGGAGCCAGGGACAGGTCTACGAGCAGTACTTC.

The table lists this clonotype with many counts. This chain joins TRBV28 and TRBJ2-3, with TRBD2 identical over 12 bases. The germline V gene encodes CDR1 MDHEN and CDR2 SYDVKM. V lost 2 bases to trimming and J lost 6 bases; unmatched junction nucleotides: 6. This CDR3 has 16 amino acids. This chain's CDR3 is CASSLTLAGGPDTQYF. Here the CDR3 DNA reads TGTGCCAGCAGTTTAACCCTAGCGGGAGGGCCGGATACGCAGTATTTT.

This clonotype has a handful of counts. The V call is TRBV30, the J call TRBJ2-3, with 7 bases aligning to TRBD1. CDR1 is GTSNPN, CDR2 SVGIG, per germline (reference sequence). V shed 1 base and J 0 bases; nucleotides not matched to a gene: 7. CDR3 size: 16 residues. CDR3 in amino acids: CAWSGDRVGSTDTQYF. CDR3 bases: TGTGCCTGGAGTGGCGACAGGGTTGGGAGCACAGATACGCAGTATTTT.

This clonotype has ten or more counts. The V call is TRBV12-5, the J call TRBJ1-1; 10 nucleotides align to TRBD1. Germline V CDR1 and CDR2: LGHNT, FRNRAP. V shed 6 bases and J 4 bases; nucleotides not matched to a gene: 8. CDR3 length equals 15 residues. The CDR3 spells CASGNTGTGVTEAFF. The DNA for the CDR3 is TGTGCTAGTGGAAACACCGGGACAGGGGTCACTGAAGCTTTCTTT.

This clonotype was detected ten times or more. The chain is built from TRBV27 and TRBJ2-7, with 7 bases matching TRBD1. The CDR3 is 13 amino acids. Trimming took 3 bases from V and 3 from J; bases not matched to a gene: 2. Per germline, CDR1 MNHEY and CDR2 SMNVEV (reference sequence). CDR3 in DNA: TGTGCCAGCAGTTTCCGGGACAGCTACGAGCAGTACTTC. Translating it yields CASSFRDSYEQYF.